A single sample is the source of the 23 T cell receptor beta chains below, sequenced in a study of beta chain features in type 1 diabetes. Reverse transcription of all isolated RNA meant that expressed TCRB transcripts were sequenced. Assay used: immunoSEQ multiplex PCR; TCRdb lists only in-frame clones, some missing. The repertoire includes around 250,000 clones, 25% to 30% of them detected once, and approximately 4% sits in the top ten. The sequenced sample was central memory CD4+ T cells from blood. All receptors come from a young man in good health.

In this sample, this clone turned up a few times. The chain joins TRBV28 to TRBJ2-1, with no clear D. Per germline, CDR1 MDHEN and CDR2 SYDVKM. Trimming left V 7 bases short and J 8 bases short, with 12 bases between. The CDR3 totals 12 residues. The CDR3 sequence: CASTSPRDEQFF. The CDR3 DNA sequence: TGTGCCAGCACCTCTCCCCGGGATGAGCAGTTCTTC.

CDR3 DNA sequence: TGTGCCAGGGAAGGTAGCACAGATACGCAGTATTTT. Protein product: CAREGSTDTQYF. The V and J genes are TRBV7-9 and TRBJ2-3; D remains ambiguous. Germline CDR1 is SEHNR and CDR2 is FQNEAQ (reference sequence). Trimming took off 9 bases at V and 0 bases at J, with 7 bases between the two ends. The CDR3 loop spans 12 amino acids.

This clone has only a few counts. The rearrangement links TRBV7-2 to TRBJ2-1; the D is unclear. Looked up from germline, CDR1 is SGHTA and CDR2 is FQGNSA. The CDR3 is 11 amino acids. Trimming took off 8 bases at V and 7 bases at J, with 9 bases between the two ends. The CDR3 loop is CASEKANEQFF. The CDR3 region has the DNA TGTGCCAGCGAAAAAGCGAATGAGCAGTTCTTC.

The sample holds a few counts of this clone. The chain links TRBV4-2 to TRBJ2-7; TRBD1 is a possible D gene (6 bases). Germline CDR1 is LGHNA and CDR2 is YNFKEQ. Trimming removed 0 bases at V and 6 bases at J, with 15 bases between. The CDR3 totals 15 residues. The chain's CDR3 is CASSQDLLQGSEQYF. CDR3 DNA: TGTGCCAGCAGCCAAGATCTCCTTCAGGGGTCCGAGCAGTACTTC.

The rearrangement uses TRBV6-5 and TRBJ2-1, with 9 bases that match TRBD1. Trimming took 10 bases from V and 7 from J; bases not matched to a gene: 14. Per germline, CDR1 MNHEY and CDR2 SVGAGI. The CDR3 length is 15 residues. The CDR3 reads CATHPGTGFRNEQFF. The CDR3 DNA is TGTGCCACACATCCCGGGACAGGGTTCCGTAATGAGCAGTTCTTC.

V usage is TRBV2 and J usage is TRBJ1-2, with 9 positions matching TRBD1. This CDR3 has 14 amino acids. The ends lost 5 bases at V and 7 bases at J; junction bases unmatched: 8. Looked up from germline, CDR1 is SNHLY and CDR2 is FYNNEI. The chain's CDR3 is CASSLQDRGGGYTF. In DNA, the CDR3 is TGTGCCAGCAGTTTACAGGACAGGGGTGGTGGCTACACCTTC.

The CDR3 reads CSVGDSRNEKLFF. The CDR3 DNA sequence: TGCAGCGTGGGGGACAGCCGTAATGAAAAACTGTTTTTT. V usage is TRBV29-1 and J usage is TRBJ1-4; 7 bases line up with TRBD1. The CDR3 length is 13 residues. The V segment lost 6 bases and the J segment 4 bases; nucleotides outside the gene matches: 5. Germline CDR1 and CDR2: SQVTM and ANQGSEA.

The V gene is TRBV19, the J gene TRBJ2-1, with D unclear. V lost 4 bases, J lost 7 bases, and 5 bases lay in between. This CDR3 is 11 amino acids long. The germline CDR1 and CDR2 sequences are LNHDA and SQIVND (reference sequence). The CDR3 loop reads CASSNGNEQFF. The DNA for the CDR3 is TGTGCCAGTAGTAATGGTAATGAGCAGTTCTTC.

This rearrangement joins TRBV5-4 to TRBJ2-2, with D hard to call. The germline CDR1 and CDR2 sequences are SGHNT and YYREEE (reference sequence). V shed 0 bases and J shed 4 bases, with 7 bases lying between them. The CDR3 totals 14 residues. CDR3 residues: CASSLAATTGELFF. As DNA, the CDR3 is TGTGCCAGCAGCTTGGCGGCCACCACCGGGGAGCTGTTTTTT.

In nucleotides, the CDR3 is TGTGCCAGCAGCTTAACTAGCTCCTACGAGCAGTACTTC. It translates to CASSLTSSYEQYF. The V gene is TRBV7-8, the J gene TRBJ2-7; possible D gene TRBD2, 5 bases. This CDR3 spans 13 amino acids. Germline V CDR1 and CDR2: SGHVS, FQNEAQ. Between the trimmed V and J ends, which lost 2 bases and 0 bases, there was a span of 5 bases.

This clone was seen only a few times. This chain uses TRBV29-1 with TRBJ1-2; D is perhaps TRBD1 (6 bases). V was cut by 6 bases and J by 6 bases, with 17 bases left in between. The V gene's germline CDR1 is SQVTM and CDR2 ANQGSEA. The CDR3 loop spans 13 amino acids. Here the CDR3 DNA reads TGCAGCGTGCAGGGGCAGCTCGGGGATGGCTACACCTTC. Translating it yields CSVQGQLGDGYTF. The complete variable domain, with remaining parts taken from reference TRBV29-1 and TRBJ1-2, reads SAVISQKPSRDICQRGTSLTIQCQVDSQVTMMFWYRQQPGQSLTLIATANQGSEATYESGFVIDKFPISRPNLTFSTLTVSNMSPEDSSIYLCSVQGQLGDGYTFGSGTRLTVV.

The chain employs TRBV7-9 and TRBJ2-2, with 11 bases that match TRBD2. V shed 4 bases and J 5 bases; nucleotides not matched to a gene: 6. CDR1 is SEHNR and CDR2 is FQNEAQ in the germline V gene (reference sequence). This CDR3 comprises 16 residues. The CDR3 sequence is CASSSIAGGPTGELFF. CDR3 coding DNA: TGTGCCAGCAGCTCAATAGCGGGAGGGCCAACCGGGGAGCTGTTTTTT.

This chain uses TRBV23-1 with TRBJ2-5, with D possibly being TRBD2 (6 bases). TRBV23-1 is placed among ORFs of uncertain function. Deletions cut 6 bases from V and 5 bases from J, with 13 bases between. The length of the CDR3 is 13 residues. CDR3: CASSRQGRETQYF. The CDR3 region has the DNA TGCGCCAGCAGCCGACAAGGGAGGGAGACCCAGTACTTC.

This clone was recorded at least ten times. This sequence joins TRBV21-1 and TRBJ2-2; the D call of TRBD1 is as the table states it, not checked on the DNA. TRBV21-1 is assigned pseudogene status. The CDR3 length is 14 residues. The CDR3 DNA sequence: TGTGCCAGCAGCAAACCAGGGTGGGACGGGGAGCTGTTTTTT. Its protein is CASSKPGWDGELFF.

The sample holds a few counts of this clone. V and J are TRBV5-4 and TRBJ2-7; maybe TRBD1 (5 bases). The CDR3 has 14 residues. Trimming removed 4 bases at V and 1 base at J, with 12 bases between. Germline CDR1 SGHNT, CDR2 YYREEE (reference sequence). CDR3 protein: CASSRLTGSYEQYF. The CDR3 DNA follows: TGTGCCAGCAGCCGCCTTACAGGTTCCTACGAGCAGTACTTC.

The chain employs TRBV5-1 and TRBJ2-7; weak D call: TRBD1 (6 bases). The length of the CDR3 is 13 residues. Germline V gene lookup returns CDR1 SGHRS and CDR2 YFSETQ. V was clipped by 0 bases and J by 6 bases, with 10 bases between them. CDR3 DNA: TGCGCCAGCAGCTTGGGAGACAGGACCGAGCAGTACTTC. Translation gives CASSLGDRTEQYF.

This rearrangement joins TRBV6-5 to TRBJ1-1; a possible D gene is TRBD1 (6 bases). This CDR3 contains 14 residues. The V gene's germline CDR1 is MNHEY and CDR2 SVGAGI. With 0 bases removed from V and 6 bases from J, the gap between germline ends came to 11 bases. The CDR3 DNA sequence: TGTGCCAGCAGTTACTCGTCCAGGGGCGCTGAAGCTTTCTTT. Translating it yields CASSYSSRGAEAFF.

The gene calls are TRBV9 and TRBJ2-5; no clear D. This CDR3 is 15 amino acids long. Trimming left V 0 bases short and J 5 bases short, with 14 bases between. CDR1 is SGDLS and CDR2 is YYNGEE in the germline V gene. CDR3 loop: CASSVGLEMGETQYF. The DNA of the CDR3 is TGTGCCAGCAGCGTAGGTCTAGAAATGGGGGAGACCCAGTACTTC.

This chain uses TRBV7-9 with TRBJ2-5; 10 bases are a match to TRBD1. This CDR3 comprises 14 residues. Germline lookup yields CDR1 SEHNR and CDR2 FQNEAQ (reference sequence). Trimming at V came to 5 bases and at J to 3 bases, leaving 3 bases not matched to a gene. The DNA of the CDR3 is TGTGCCAGCAGCCGAGGACAGGGGGAAGAGACCCAGTACTTC. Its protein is CASSRGQGEETQYF.

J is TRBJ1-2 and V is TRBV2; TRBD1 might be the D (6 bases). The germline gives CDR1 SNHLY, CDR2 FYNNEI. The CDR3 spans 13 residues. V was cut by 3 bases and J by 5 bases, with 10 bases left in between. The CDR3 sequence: CASSEFQGYGYTF. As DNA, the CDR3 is TGTGCCAGCAGTGAGTTTCAGGGGTATGGCTACACCTTC. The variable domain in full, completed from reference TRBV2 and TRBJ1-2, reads EPEVTQTPSHQVTQMGQEVILRCVPISNHLYFYWYRQILGQKVEFLVSFYNNEISEKSEIFDDQFSVERPDGSNFTLKIRSTKLEDSAMYFCASSEFQGYGYTFGSGTRLTVV.

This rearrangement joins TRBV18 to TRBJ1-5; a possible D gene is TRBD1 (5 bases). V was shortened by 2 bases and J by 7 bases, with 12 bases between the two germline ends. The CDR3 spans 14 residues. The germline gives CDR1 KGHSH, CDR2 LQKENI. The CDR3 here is CASSPDPGLQPQHF. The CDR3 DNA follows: TGTGCCAGCTCACCAGATCCGGGGCTACAGCCCCAGCATTTT.

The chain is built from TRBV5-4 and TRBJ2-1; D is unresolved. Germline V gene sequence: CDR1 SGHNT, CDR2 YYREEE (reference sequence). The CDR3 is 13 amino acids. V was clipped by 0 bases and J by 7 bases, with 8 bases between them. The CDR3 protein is CASSLAAENEQFF. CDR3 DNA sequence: TGTGCCAGCAGCTTGGCTGCGGAAAATGAGCAGTTCTTC.

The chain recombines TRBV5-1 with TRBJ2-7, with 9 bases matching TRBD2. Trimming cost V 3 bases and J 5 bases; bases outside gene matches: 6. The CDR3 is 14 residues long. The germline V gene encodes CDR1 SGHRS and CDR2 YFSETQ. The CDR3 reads CASSSLVAGDEQYF. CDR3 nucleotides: TGCGCCAGCAGCTCACTAGTAGCGGGAGACGAGCAGTACTTC.